Below, 15 T cell receptor beta chains from the same sample are listed, as sequenced in a study of T cells after yellow fever vaccination. TCRdb independently ran MiXCR on the 5' RACE reads; one entry per CDR3 protein. Found here are 350,000 to 550,000 distinct CDR3 sequences, approximately 18% of them singletons; the top ten hold 15% to 20%. Sequencing was performed on PBMCs, taken before the yellow fever booster vaccination. The receptor source for this set is a man between 18 and 29 years old who received the YFV17D yellow fever vaccine.

This clonotype was seen more than once but under ten times. The V call is TRBV2, the J call TRBJ2-1; 8 nucleotides line up with TRBD1. Germline V gene data show CDR1 as SNHLY and CDR2 as FYNNEI. V lost 7 bases, J lost 2 bases, and 7 bases stayed unmatched. The CDR3 contains 15 residues. The DNA for the CDR3 is TGTGCCAGCAAGGTCGGACAGGGAGCCTACAATGAGCAGTTCTTC. It specifies CASKVGQGAYNEQFF.

The CDR3 here is CSARRTDYNEQFF. CDR3 nucleotide sequence: TGCAGTGCTCGGAGGACAGACTACAATGAGCAGTTCTTC. The chain carries TRBV20-1 and TRBJ2-1; the D gene is possibly TRBD1 (6 bases). CDR1 and CDR2 from the germline V gene are DFQATT and SNEGSKA (reference sequence). Trimming took off 5 bases at V and 3 bases at J, with 11 bases between the two ends. This CDR3 is 13 amino acids long.

J is TRBJ1-5 and V is TRBV6-2 or TRBV6-3, with no clear D. The ends were cut back, 0 bases at V and 0 bases at J, with 6 bases in the middle. The germline CDR1 and CDR2 sequences are MNHEY and SVGEGT. The CDR3 spans 15 residues. The CDR3 region is CASSYSGNSNQPQHF. DNA of the CDR3: TGTGCCAGCAGTTACTCGGGGAATAGCAATCAGCCCCAGCATTTT.

V is TRBV20-1 and J is TRBJ2-3; tentatively, D is TRBD1 (5 bases). Germline CDR1 and CDR2: DFQATT and SNEGSKA (reference sequence). This CDR3 contains 15 residues. V lost 1 base and J 4 bases, leaving 15 bases between the germline ends. The DNA of the CDR3 is TGCAGTGCTAGAGTGGGCAGGGCTCTTCCAGATACGCAGTATTTT. The encoded protein is CSARVGRALPDTQYF.

This clonotype was counted between two and nine times. The chain carries TRBV7-2 and TRBJ2-2, with D unclear. CDR3 length: 13 amino acids. V was pared by 5 bases and J by 3 bases, with 7 bases between. Germline V CDR1 and CDR2: SGHTA, FQGNSA. CDR3 coding DNA: TGTGCCAGCAGCGGCATCTACACCGGGGAGCTGTTTTTT. It specifies CASSGIYTGELFF.

The genes are TRBV20-1 and TRBJ2-1, with D possibly matching TRBD1 (6 bases). The germline CDR1 and CDR2 sequences are DFQATT and SNEGSKA (reference sequence). V was cut by 1 base and J by 5 bases, with 15 bases left in between. CDR3 length: 15 amino acids. CDR3 DNA: TGCAGTGCTAGAGGCGCGGACCCAGGGGACAATGAGCAGTTCTTC. Translating it yields CSARGADPGDNEQFF.

There are a few counts of this clonotype. The genes are TRBV12-3 or TRBV12-4 and TRBJ2-3, with 7 bases fitting TRBD1. This CDR3 is built from 14 residues. Trimming took 4 bases from V and 6 from J; bases not matched to a gene: 7. The CDR3 nucleotides read TGTGCCAGCAGTTGGACAGGCGAGGGGGATACGCAGTATTTT. Its translation: CASSWTGEGDTQYF.

This clonotype was observed a few times. The rearrangement links TRBV4-1 to TRBJ1-1; D gene uncertain. The CDR3 is 14 residues long. V lost 3 bases, J lost 2 bases, and 10 bases lay in between. The germline V gene encodes CDR1 MGHRA and CDR2 YSYEKL. The CDR3 DNA is TGCGCCAGCAGCCAGTGGCCTGCTAACACTGAAGCTTTCTTT. This encodes CASSQWPANTEAFF.

The chain couples TRBV12-3 or TRBV12-4 to TRBJ2-5, with TRBD2 as a possible D gene (6 bases). Trimming took off 3 bases at V and 3 bases at J, with 11 bases between the two ends. This CDR3 is 14 amino acids long. CDR3 in DNA: TGTGCCAGCAGTTTTCAGGGACTTGAAGAGACCCAGTACTTC. This sequence encodes CASSFQGLEETQYF.

The chain is built from TRBV7-2 and TRBJ1-6, with 9 bases identical to TRBD1. V dropped 5 bases and J dropped 0; count of bases not matched to a gene: 11. This CDR3 is built from 19 residues. CDR1 SGHTA and CDR2 FQGNSA come from the germline V gene. Here the CDR3 DNA reads TGTGCCAGCAGCCAGGGGGACAGGGTTACAAGCTCCTATAATTCACCCCTCCACTTT. Residues: CASSQGDRVTSSYNSPLHF.

The chain has TRBV30 and TRBJ1-2; D ambiguous. V was shortened by 6 bases and J by 7 bases, with 12 bases between the two germline ends. The CDR3 loop spans 11 amino acids. Germline CDR1 reads GTSNPN; CDR2 reads SVGIG (reference sequence). DNA for the CDR3: TGTGCCTGTTCCCGAGCAGCTGGCTACACCTTC. The encoded protein is CACSRAAGYTF.

The rearrangement links TRBV6-2 or TRBV6-3 to TRBJ2-3; TRBD1 might be the D (6 bases). The V end lost 6 bases, the J end lost 0 bases, and 13 bases lay between the germline ends. This CDR3 has 15 residues. Germline lookup yields CDR1 MNHEY and CDR2 SVGEGT. The CDR3 sequence: CASSTQGPSTDTQYF. CDR3 nucleotides: TGTGCCAGCAGCACTCAGGGGCCGAGCACAGATACGCAGTATTTT.

In nucleotides, the CDR3 is TGTGCCAGCAGCTCCGGGACGGGTGGCTCGAACACTGAAGCTTTCTTT. Translated, it gives CASSSGTGGSNTEAFF. The V gene is TRBV5-4, the J gene TRBJ1-1, with D perhaps TRBD1 (5 bases). V lost 3 bases and J lost 1, with 16 bases in between. The germline V gene encodes CDR1 SGHNT and CDR2 YYREEE (reference sequence). The CDR3 spans 16 residues. Variable domain in full (rest from reference TRBV5-4 and TRBJ1-1): ETGVTQSPTHLIKTRGQQVTLRCSSQSGHNTVSWYQQALGQGPQFIFQYYREEENGRGNFPPRFSGLQFPNYSSELNVNALELDDSALYLCASSSGTGGSNTEAFFGQGTRLTVV.

The V call is TRBV5-4, the J call TRBJ2-7; 9 bases agree with TRBD1. The CDR3 consists of 13 residues. The trim removed 7 bases at V and 5 bases at J, leaving 7 bases unmatched. Germline-derived CDR1 and CDR2 are SGHNT and YYREEE (reference sequence). As DNA, the CDR3 is TGTGCCAGCGGCCGGGACAGGGATGACGAGCAGTACTTC. Its translation is CASGRDRDDEQYF.

This clonotype was observed a few times. The chain uses TRBV15 and TRBJ1-1; 12 bases are shared with TRBD1. Germline V CDR1 and CDR2: LNHNV, YYDKDF (reference sequence). J gave up 6 bases and V 3 bases, and 5 bases lay outside the gene matches. This CDR3 has 15 residues. The CDR3 coding sequence is TGTGCCACCAGCAGGGTGGGACAGGGGGCGGCTGAAGCTTTCTTT. Residues: CATSRVGQGAAEAFF.